This is a list of T cell receptor beta chains from one sample in a study of OX40 agonist ivuxolimab in advanced cancers. Using immunoSEQ multiplex PCR, the repertoire was profiled, and TCRdb retains in-frame clones only, with some absent. The repertoire holds 75,000 to 100,000 clones, roughly four fifths seen once, with approximately 5% in the top ten. Sequencing used CD4+ or CD8+ T cells sorted from blood, obtained in a trial of the OX40 agonist ivuxolimab. The receptors were gathered from an adult with an advanced solid tumor such as melanoma, head and neck, liver or kidney cancer. Both conserved end residues are part of each CDR3. The D gene is left open where the match is weak. A clone size is listed for some rows: how often the clone was seen (once, few, many), or a class if it is expanded.

v_call: TRBV10-1
d_call: NA
j_call: TRBJ1-1
clone_size: few
cdr3_nt: TGCGCCAGCAGTGCTTACAGGTTAAACACTGAAGCTTTCTTT
cdr3_aa: CASSAYRLNTEAFF

v_call: TRBV7-2
d_call: NA
j_call: TRBJ1-6
clone_size: NA
cdr3_nt: TGTGCCAGCAGCCGGGACTCCAGCTCCTATAATTCACCCCTCCACTTT
cdr3_aa: CASSRDSSSYNSPLHF

v_call: TRBV11-2
d_call: NA
j_call: TRBJ2-5
clone_size: NA
cdr3_nt: TGTGCCAGCAGCACAACAGGAGAGACCCAGTACTTC
cdr3_aa: CASSTTGETQYF

v_call: TRBV6-1
d_call: NA
j_call: TRBJ2-7
clone_size: NA
cdr3_nt: TGTGCCAGCACTCCGTCGGGGACCTACGAGCAGTACTTC
cdr3_aa: CASTPSGTYEQYF

v_call: TRBV19
d_call: NA
j_call: TRBJ1-1
clone_size: once
cdr3_nt: TGTGCCAGTAGTATAGTAGTGGCGACTGAAGCTTTCTTT
cdr3_aa: CASSIVVATEAFF

v_call: TRBV15
d_call: TRBD1
j_call: TRBJ1-2
clone_size: NA
cdr3_nt: TGTGCCACCTCCGAGACAGGGGCCTATGGCTACACCTTC
cdr3_aa: CATSETGAYGYTF

v_call: TRBV19
d_call: TRBD1
j_call: TRBJ1-4
clone_size: few
cdr3_nt: TGTGCCAGTAGTGTAATACAGGGGAAACTGTTTTTT
cdr3_aa: CASSVIQGKLFF

v_call: TRBV6-5
d_call: NA
j_call: TRBJ2-2
clone_size: NA
cdr3_nt: TGTGCCAGCAGTTCCCTCCGGACGACCGGGGAGCTGTTTTTT
cdr3_aa: CASSSLRTTGELFF

v_call: TRBV29-1
d_call: TRBD2
j_call: TRBJ2-1
clone_size: NA
cdr3_nt: TGCAGCTCACGTGGGAGGACTAGCGGGCCCGAGCAGTTCTTC
cdr3_aa: CSSRGRTSGPEQFF

v_call: TRBV2
d_call: NA
j_call: TRBJ2-3
clone_size: NA
cdr3_nt: TGTGCCAGCGGAGAGCAGACAGATACGCAGTATTTT
cdr3_aa: CASGEQTDTQYF

v_call: TRBV7-2
d_call: NA
j_call: TRBJ2-3
clone_size: NA
cdr3_nt: TGTGCCAGCAGTAACACAGATACGCAGTATTTT
cdr3_aa: CASSNTDTQYF

v_call: TRBV5-1
d_call: NA
j_call: TRBJ1-1
clone_size: once
cdr3_nt: TGCGCCAGTAAGGAACACTCGACCGTGAACACTGAAGCTTTCTTT
cdr3_aa: CASKEHSTVNTEAFF

v_call: TRBV2
d_call: TRBD2
j_call: TRBJ2-7
clone_size: NA
cdr3_nt: TGTGCCAGCAGTGATTCCGCTAGCGGGCCTACCTACGAGCAGTACTTC
cdr3_aa: CASSDSASGPTYEQYF

v_call: TRBV9
d_call: TRBD2
j_call: TRBJ2-1
clone_size: NA
cdr3_nt: TGTGCCAGCAGCGCCGGGACTAGCGTGCCGAATGAGCAGTTCTTC
cdr3_aa: CASSAGTSVPNEQFF

v_call: TRBV6-5
d_call: NA
j_call: TRBJ2-1
clone_size: NA
cdr3_nt: TGTGCCAGCAGTTACCGACAGGCCCAGTCCTACAATGAGCAGTTCTTC
cdr3_aa: CASSYRQAQSYNEQFF

v_call: TRBV27
d_call: NA
j_call: TRBJ1-4
clone_size: NA
cdr3_nt: TGTGCCAGCCGCCCGACTCTCCCCTGGGGCACTAATGAAAAACTGTTTTTT
cdr3_aa: CASRPTLPWGTNEKLFF

v_call: TRBV7-2
d_call: TRBD1
j_call: TRBJ1-6
clone_size: NA
cdr3_nt: TGTGCCAGCAGCTTAGCCTCGGACAGGGTGTTTGCACCCCTCCACTTT
cdr3_aa: CASSLASDRVFAPLHF

v_call: TRBV21-1
d_call: NA
j_call: TRBJ2-7
clone_size: few
cdr3_nt: TGTGCCAGCAGATTGAATACGAAGCAGTACTTC
cdr3_aa: CASRLNTKQYF

v_call: TRBV5-1
d_call: TRBD1
j_call: TRBJ2-2
clone_size: NA
cdr3_nt: TGCGCCAGCAGCATAGGGGGCTTGAACACCGGGGAGCTGTTTTTT
cdr3_aa: CASSIGGLNTGELFF

v_call: TRBV25-1
d_call: NA
j_call: TRBJ2-7
clone_size: NA
cdr3_nt: TGTGCCAGCAGCTCCCCCGGGACGGACTCCTACGAGCAGTACTTC
cdr3_aa: CASSSPGTDSYEQYF

v_call: TRBV7-2
d_call: NA
j_call: TRBJ2-7
clone_size: NA
cdr3_nt: TGTGCCAGCACCAAAGACCCCTCTAGCTACGAGCAGTACTTC
cdr3_aa: CASTKDPSSYEQYF

v_call: TRBV7-9
d_call: NA
j_call: TRBJ1-5
clone_size: once
cdr3_nt: TGTGCCAGCAGCTTTCAGGGAAGTGACCAGCCCCAGCATTTT
cdr3_aa: CASSFQGSDQPQHF

v_call: TRBV11-2
d_call: NA
j_call: TRBJ2-7
clone_size: NA
cdr3_nt: TGTGCCAGCAGAAAAGGGGGGGCGCGCCCCTACGAGCAGTACTTC
cdr3_aa: CASRKGGARPYEQYF